The rows below give T cell receptor beta chains drawn from one sample of a study of T cell responses to AZD1222 COVID-19 vaccine. Sequencing used immunoSEQ multiplex PCR; TCRdb keeps in-frame clones, though not all of them. The sample consists of about 130,000 clones, 93% of them appearing once. This specimen consisted of peripheral blood, obtained on day 0 of AZD1222 vaccination. The receptors derive from an adult in good health. The CDR3 runs from the conserved cysteine through the conserved F or W. A row's size may be missing; if present it is once, few, many or a size class.

size	V	J	CDR3
.	TRBV5-4	TRBJ2-1	CASSLGQVGNEQFF
.	TRBV30	TRBJ1-5	CACGARGRQPQHF
.	TRBV9	TRBJ2-5	CASSVRPSGSLETQYF
few	TRBV7-6	TRBJ1-6	CASSLETGSSWRNSPLHF
.	TRBV4-3	TRBJ2-1	CASSPGTGTNNNEQFF
.	TRBV6-2/TRBV6-3	TRBJ2-7	CASSLWGFSYEQYF
.	TRBV7-6	TRBJ2-5	CASSPTGSRETQYF
.	TRBV15	TRBJ1-1	CATSRGGYTEAFF
.	TRBV7-9	TRBJ1-1	CASSLGTGMNTEAFF
.	TRBV5-1	TRBJ2-1	CASSLRGSGPGEQFF
.	TRBV7-9	TRBJ1-6	CASSNGQGNNSPLHF
once	TRBV30	TRBJ1-3	CARRNSGTAGNTIYF
.	TRBV6-2/TRBV6-3	TRBJ2-2	CASSLYNTGELFF
.	TRBV9	TRBJ1-3	CASIFDRDGNTIYF
.	TRBV28	TRBJ2-7	CASSLWGQRSSYEQYF
.	TRBV7-9	TRBJ1-4	CASSLVSQGSEKLFF
.	TRBV11-3	TRBJ2-2	CASSLTGGNTGELFF
.	TRBV28	TRBJ2-1	CASSPVGNRARNEQFF
.	TRBV4-1	TRBJ1-3	CASSQVGQGPDTIYF
.	TRBV15	TRBJ1-1	CATSRARGPEAFF